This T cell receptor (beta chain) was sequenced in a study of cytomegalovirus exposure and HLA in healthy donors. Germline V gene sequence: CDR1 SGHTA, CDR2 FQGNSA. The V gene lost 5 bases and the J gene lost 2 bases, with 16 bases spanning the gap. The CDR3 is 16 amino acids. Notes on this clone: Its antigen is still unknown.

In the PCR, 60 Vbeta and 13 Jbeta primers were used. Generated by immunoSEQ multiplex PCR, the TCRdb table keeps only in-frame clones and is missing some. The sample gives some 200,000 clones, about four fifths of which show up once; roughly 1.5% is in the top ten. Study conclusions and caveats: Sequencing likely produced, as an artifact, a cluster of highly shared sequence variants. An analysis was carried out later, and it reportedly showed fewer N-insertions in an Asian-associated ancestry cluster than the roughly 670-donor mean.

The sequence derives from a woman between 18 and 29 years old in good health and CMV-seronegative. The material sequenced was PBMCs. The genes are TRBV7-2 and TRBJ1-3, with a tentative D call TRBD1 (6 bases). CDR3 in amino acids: CASSPQTGRTGNTIYF. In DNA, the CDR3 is TGTGCCAGCAGCCCGCAAACAGGGAGAACTGGAAACACCATATATTTT.